This TCR beta chain emerged from a study of cytomegalovirus exposure and HLA in healthy donors. The PCR used 60 Vbeta and 13 Jbeta primers. Method: immunoSEQ multiplex PCR; TCRdb's copy keeps in-frame clones and lacks some. The sample lists roughly 120,000 clones; more than 75% were seen once. Germline CDR1 reads SGHTA; CDR2 reads FQGNSA. CDR3 length: 15 amino acids. V lost 1 base, J lost 8 bases, and 12 bases lay in between. Only one count was recorded for this clone. The sequence derives from a man aged 35-49 years in good health and CMV-seronegative. The chain combines TRBV7-2 with TRBJ1-6; D call uncertain. The sequencing sample was made of PBMCs. The CDR3 DNA follows: TGTGCCAGCAGCTTAGGGGCGGGGATGGATTCACCCCTCCACTTT. Translation gives CASSLGAGMDSPLHF.